The subject of this entry is one T cell receptor (beta chain). Its specificity is not known. This entry belongs to a study of T cell repertoires in cytomegalovirus infection. Study summary: Public TCR beta signatures indicated both CMV infection and matching HLA type.

This CDR3 spans 13 amino acids. Per the germline V gene, CDR1 is MNHEY and CDR2 is SMNVEV (reference sequence). Between the trimmed V and J ends, which lost 3 bases and 1 base, there was a span of 6 bases. TCRdb reprocessed the reads with MiXCR, giving one entry per CDR3 protein. The sample consists of some 150,000 distinct CDR3 sequences, less than 25% of them appearing once. Overall study results and limits: Dominating the ex vivo response were TCR beta clonotypes that were CMV-specific and HLA-C-restricted.

Sequencing used PBMCs. The receptor's source is a human donor in good health (CMV status not recorded). Some clones in this sample may be carry-over from other donors' samples. The chain is built from TRBV27 and TRBJ1-1; unclear D gene. Here the CDR3 reads CASSFDGNTEAFF. The CDR3 DNA sequence: TGTGCCAGCAGTTTTGACGGGAACACTGAAGCTTTCTTT.